Listed below are T cell receptor beta chains from one sample, sequenced in a study of OX40 agonist ivuxolimab in advanced cancers. Using immunoSEQ multiplex PCR, the repertoire was profiled, and TCRdb retains in-frame clones only, with some absent. This sample has tens of thousands of clones, with 65% to 85% found just once. The sequencing here drew on CD4+ or CD8+ T cells sorted from blood, taken in a trial of the OX40 agonist ivuxolimab. The source is an adult with an advanced solid tumor such as melanoma, head and neck, liver or kidney cancer. Both conserved end residues are part of each CDR3.

>TRBJ2-3|TRBV4-2
CASSQDRGDGTDTQYF
>TRBJ1-2|TRBV7-8
CASSLAGLTYGYTF
>TRBJ1-4|TRBV5-1
CASSPEAYDSTWYEKLFF
>TRBJ1-2|TRBV7-9
CASSLGTGAYGYTF
>TRBJ2-7|TRBV6-5
CASSYSGGSSYEQYF
>TRBJ1-2|TRBV25-1
CASTQGTIYGYTF
>TRBJ1-2|TRBV7-9
CASSLPGGNYDGYTF
>TRBJ1-2|TRBV7-9
CASSLASGYGYTF
>TRBJ2-2|TRBV9
CASSVRLAGDTGELFF
>TRBJ2-7|TRBV6-5
CASSYSTSEQYF
>TRBJ2-7|TRBV14
CASSQERTYEQYF
>TRBJ2-7|TRBV4-3
CASSQDFGRDRAYEQYF
>TRBJ2-1|TRBV10-3
CAIRAKNEQFF
>TRBJ2-7|TRBV10-3
CAISALAGSLEQYF
>TRBJ1-1|TRBV5-6
CASLITGYPEAFF
>TRBJ1-5|TRBV6-4
CASSDRANQPQHF
>TRBJ2-3|TRBV5-1
CASSLVGQSADTQYF
>TRBJ1-3|TRBV6-1
CASSERGRGSYSGNTIYF
>TRBJ2-3|TRBV2
CASSPGLRTDTQYF
>TRBJ2-2|TRBV2
CASTGRGDTGELFF
>TRBJ1-4|TRBV7-8
CASSYGRAGEKLFF
>TRBJ2-1|TRBV4-3
CASSILAGGMNEQFF